This T cell receptor (beta chain) was documented in a study of early T cells in non-severe SARS-CoV-2 infection. At the level of the study: The authors sequenced bulk RNA from unsorted whole blood, leaving chains unpaired.

The table lists this clonotype with a few counts. A read error may account for a junction end that differs from germline. This CDR3 spans 15 amino acids. Looked up from germline, CDR1 is LNHDA and CDR2 is SQIVND (reference sequence). As part of library construction, unique molecular identifiers were attached to individual cDNA molecules. TCRdb reprocessed the 5' RACE reads via MiXCR and lists one record per CDR3 protein. The data hold under 60,000 distinct CDR3 sequences, with over 5% observed a single time. This TCR came from an adult who was a healthcare worker with PCR-confirmed SARS-CoV-2 infection or an uninfected control (not recorded which). The material sequenced was whole blood. This rearrangement joins TRBV19 to TRBJ2-1; 8 bases line up with TRBD1. The CDR3, as DNA: TGTGCCAGTAGTAGCCGACAGGGGTCCTTCAATGAGCAGTTCTTC. This sequence encodes CASSSRQGSFNEQFF.